The 26 T cell receptor beta chains below come from one sample, sequenced in a study of blood T cell repertoires in COVID-19. Data came from immunoSEQ multiplex PCR; TCRdb stores just in-frame clones and leaves some out. The sample gives 200,000 to 250,000 clones, over 75% of which show up once; 4.5% to 7.5% is in the top ten. The material sequenced was peripheral blood. These TCRs come from a man older than 75 with acute or convalescent COVID-19.

V usage is TRBV5-4 and J usage is TRBJ2-3, with TRBD2 matching 13 bases. CDR1 is SGHNT, CDR2 YYREEE, per germline (reference sequence). The ends lost 5 bases at V and 4 bases at J; junction bases unmatched: 7. The length of the CDR3 is 16 residues. In DNA form, the CDR3 reads TGTGCCAGCAGAGGTGGACTAGCGGGAGCGGCAGATACGCAGTATTTT. It translates to CASRGGLAGAADTQYF.

This chain joins TRBV4-3 and TRBJ2-3; D is perhaps TRBD1 (7 bases). Germline lookup yields CDR1 LGHNA and CDR2 YSLEER. V shed 4 bases and J shed 4 bases, with 18 bases lying between them. CDR3 length: 16 amino acids. CDR3: CASSPLGGGVADTQYF. The CDR3, as DNA: TGCGCCAGCAGCCCACTAGGAGGGGGCGTCGCAGATACGCAGTATTTT.

The genes are TRBV9 and TRBJ2-1; TRBD1 matches 7 bases. Germline loops: CDR1 SGDLS, CDR2 YYNGEE. J was trimmed by 4 bases and V by 4 bases; bases with no gene match: 5. The CDR3 runs to 14 residues. The chain's CDR3 is CASSPRDSYNEQFF. The DNA of the CDR3 is TGTGCCAGCAGCCCTCGGGACAGTTACAATGAGCAGTTCTTC.

This sequence joins TRBV7-2 and TRBJ1-2; 9 bases match TRBD1. V was pared by 5 bases and J by 6 bases, with 10 bases of the junction left unmatched. This CDR3 region has 15 residues. Germline CDR1 SGHTA, CDR2 FQGNSA. The CDR3 spells CASSPTGTGIDGYTF. The CDR3 DNA follows: TGTGCCAGCAGCCCAACCGGGACAGGGATCGATGGCTACACCTTC.

The CDR3 DNA reads as TGTGCCAGTAGTTTTAGCGGGGCCACATACAATGAGCAGTTCTTC. Translation: CASSFSGATYNEQFF. This sequence joins TRBV19 and TRBJ2-1; 8 nucleotides align to TRBD2. Looked up from germline, CDR1 is LNHDA and CDR2 is SQIVND (reference sequence). V shed 5 bases and J 4 bases; nucleotides not matched to a gene: 7. This CDR3 comprises 15 residues.

This chain joins TRBV10-2 and TRBJ1-5, with a possible D match to TRBD1 (6 bases). CDR1 and CDR2 (germline): WSHSY, SAAADI. Trimming shortened V by 6 bases and J by 2 bases, and 11 bases separated the two germline ends. This CDR3 has 14 amino acids. The chain's CDR3 is CASRGGAGNQPQHF. The CDR3 nucleotides are TGCGCCAGCAGGGGGGGGGCGGGCAATCAGCCCCAGCATTTT.

The V call is TRBV19, the J call TRBJ1-2; 9 nucleotides agree with TRBD1. CDR1 and CDR2 from the germline V gene are LNHDA and SQIVND (reference sequence). The CDR3 consists of 16 residues. V lost 5 bases to trimming and J lost 4 bases; unmatched junction nucleotides: 11. The CDR3 coding sequence is TGTGCCAGTAGTCCCATGGACAGGGGTGAGGTCTATGGCTACACCTTC. It specifies CASSPMDRGEVYGYTF.

The rearrangement links TRBV19 to TRBJ2-7, with D unclear. Germline V gene sequence: CDR1 LNHDA, CDR2 SQIVND (reference sequence). V lost 1 base, J lost 5 bases, and 6 bases lay in between. The CDR3 runs 12 residues. The CDR3 DNA reads as TGTGCCAGTAGTATAGGACGGGACGAGCAGTACTTC. Translating it yields CASSIGRDEQYF.

The genes are TRBV19 and TRBJ2-7; the D gene is possibly TRBD1 (6 bases). There are 13 residues in the CDR3. V dropped 7 bases and J dropped 8 bases, with 18 bases sitting between them. CDR1 and CDR2 from the germline V gene are LNHDA and SQIVND (reference sequence). The CDR3 DNA follows: TGTGCCAGTAAGTCCGCAGGGGAAGAGAAGCAGTACGTC. Its translation: CASKSAGEEKQYV.

The chain uses TRBV18 and TRBJ2-3, with TRBD2 identical over 11 bases. CDR3 length equals 15 residues. CDR1 and CDR2 (germline): KGHSH, LQKENI. The junction had 0 bases not matched to a gene; V was cut back by 0 bases and J by 4 bases. The CDR3 bases are TGTGCCAGCTCACCACCACTAGCGGGAGCAGATACGCAGTATTTT. It yields the protein CASSPPLAGADTQYF.

The chain combines TRBV7-9 with TRBJ1-4, with D possibly being TRBD1 (5 bases). The V and J ends lost 4 bases and 0 bases respectively, with 12 bases between them. Germline CDR1 reads SEHNR; CDR2 reads FQNEAQ (reference sequence). The CDR3 totals 16 residues. The CDR3 DNA reads TGTGCCAGCAGCTCGCGACAGCCAGCAACTAATGAAAAACTGTTTTTT. Amino acids: CASSSRQPATNEKLFF.

This chain links TRBV21-1 with TRBJ2-7; TRBD2, the table's D call, lacks a check against the DNA. TRBV21-1 has pseudogene status. The CDR3 is made up of 17 amino acids. CDR3 sequence reads: CASSLPVPGGPAYEQYF. The CDR3 DNA sequence: TGTGCCAGCAGCCTACCTGTACCGGGAGGGCCGGCCTACGAGCAGTACTTC.

The chain is built from TRBV19 and TRBJ1-4; 7 bases match TRBD1. The J segment lost 6 bases and the V segment lost 6 bases, leaving 4 bases of the junction unmatched. Per germline, CDR1 LNHDA and CDR2 SQIVND (reference sequence). The CDR3 is made up of 13 amino acids. CDR3 sequence (DNA): TGTGCCAGTAGCGACAGGGCGTATGAAAAACTGTTTTTT. It translates to CASSDRAYEKLFF.

The chain combines TRBV28 with TRBJ2-1; 10 bases align to TRBD2. With 11 bases clipped from V and 7 bases from J, the junction kept 11 bases outside the gene matches. The CDR3 sequence is 14 residues long. CDR1 MDHEN and CDR2 SYDVKM come from the germline V gene. The CDR3 bases are TGTGCCGGGCTCAAAGCGGGAGGGGGGAATGAGCAGTTCTTC. The encoded protein is CAGLKAGGGNEQFF.

The J gene is TRBJ2-5, the V gene TRBV7-2, with TRBD2 as a possible D gene (5 bases). V was shortened by 1 base and J by 4 bases, with 16 bases between the two germline ends. The CDR3 covers 16 residues. Germline CDR1 and CDR2: SGHTA and FQGNSA. CDR3 bases: TGTGCCAGCAGCTTAGAGTCCGGGGTACGGGGAGAGACCCAGTACTTC. This gives the protein CASSLESGVRGETQYF.

J is TRBJ2-3 and V is TRBV2; 7 nucleotides align to TRBD2. Germline CDR1 reads SNHLY; CDR2 reads FYNNEI. The CDR3 sequence is 15 residues long. The V gene end was trimmed by 5 bases and the J gene end by 1 base; junction bases not matched to a gene: 6. CDR3 amino acids: CASSRLAGGTDTQYF. The CDR3, as DNA: TGTGCCAGCAGTCGATTGGCGGGGGGCACAGATACGCAGTATTTT.

CDR3 nucleotides: TGCGCCAGCAGCTTGGCTATGGCAGGGGCTTTCTTT. It yields the protein CASSLAMAGAFF. This chain links TRBV5-1 with TRBJ1-1, with D possibly matching TRBD1 (5 bases). The CDR3 extends over 12 amino acids. V was shortened by 0 bases and J by 11 bases, with 11 bases between the two germline ends. Germline values: CDR1 SGHRS, CDR2 YFSETQ.

In its sample, this clone was seen a few times. This chain joins TRBV4-3 and TRBJ1-5; D uncertain. The germline V and J ends were trimmed by 2 bases and 6 bases, with 8 bases remaining between them. Germline CDR1 is LGHNA and CDR2 is YSLEER. This CDR3 has 13 amino acids. CDR3 nucleotides: TGCGCCAGCAGCCAATATAGGAGTCAGCCCCAGCATTTT. Translating it yields CASSQYRSQPQHF.

The chain has TRBV29-1 and TRBJ2-5; TRBD2 agrees at 15 bases. With V trimmed by 4 bases and J by 4 bases, 7 bases remained unmatched. The CDR3 is 16 amino acids. CDR1 and CDR2 (germline): SQVTM, ANQGSEA. CDR3 amino acids: CSVAGLAGGRGETQYF. The CDR3 DNA is TGCAGCGTTGCGGGACTAGCGGGAGGACGGGGAGAGACCCAGTACTTC.

The rearrangement uses TRBV24-1 and TRBJ2-1, with D maybe TRBD1 (5 bases). The CDR3 sequence is 15 residues long. Germline CDR1 KGHDR, CDR2 SFDVKD. With 4 bases removed from V and 9 bases from J, the gap between germline ends came to 18 bases. This chain's CDR3 is CATSDTKTLQGEQFF. In DNA form, the CDR3 reads TGTGCCACCAGTGACACTAAGACACTCCAGGGTGAGCAGTTCTTC.

This clone occurred once. The chain links TRBV28 to TRBJ2-1; TRBD2 matches 8 bases. The germline gives CDR1 MDHEN, CDR2 SYDVKM. This CDR3 region has 16 residues. V lost 7 bases to trimming and J lost 10 bases; unmatched junction nucleotides: 18. The chain's CDR3 is CASTPRGGRAVGEQFF. The CDR3 DNA follows: TGTGCCAGCACTCCTCGGGGGGGGAGGGCCGTTGGGGAGCAGTTCTTC.

The chain combines TRBV9 with TRBJ1-4; D remains ambiguous. This CDR3 comprises 14 residues. V lost 0 bases, J lost 5 bases, and 8 bases lay in between. CDR1 and CDR2 (germline): SGDLS, YYNGEE. CDR3 region: CASSVAGGNEKLFF. The CDR3 coding sequence is TGTGCCAGCAGCGTAGCAGGCGGGAATGAAAAACTGTTTTTT.

This sequence joins TRBV6-1 and TRBJ2-7; 7 positions agree with TRBD2. V shed 3 bases, J shed 6 bases, and the junction held 11 bases outside the gene matches. This CDR3 region has 15 residues. Germline loops: CDR1 MNHNS, CDR2 SASEGT. The CDR3 sequence is CASSDFGSGVFEQYV. The CDR3 DNA reads as TGTGCCAGCAGTGATTTCGGGAGCGGGGTTTTCGAGCAGTACGTC.

The sample holds one count of this clone. CDR3 sequence reads: CASSLAGSVDEQYF. DNA for the CDR3: TGCGCCAGCAGCTTGGCAGGGTCGGTCGACGAGCAGTACTTC. The chain is built from TRBV5-1 and TRBJ2-7, with a possible D match to TRBD1 (5 bases). The germline gives CDR1 SGHRS, CDR2 YFSETQ. The V gene lost 0 bases and the J gene lost 5 bases, with 12 bases spanning the gap. The CDR3 covers 14 residues.

The CDR3 loop is CASSPMRTGNTIYF. CDR3 in DNA: TGTGCCAGCTCACCTATGCGCACTGGAAACACCATATATTTT. This rearrangement joins TRBV18 to TRBJ1-3; D gene uncertain. V was pared by 3 bases and J by 2 bases, with 8 bases between. Germline CDR1 is KGHSH and CDR2 is LQKENI. The CDR3 is 14 residues long.

This clone has just one count. The V and J genes are TRBV12-3 or TRBV12-4 and TRBJ1-5, with TRBD1 matching over 9 bases. J lost 7 bases, V lost 5 bases, and 3 bases had no gene match. The CDR3 loop spans 13 amino acids. In nucleotides, the CDR3 is TGTGCCAGCAGTACAGACAGGGGGCAGCCCCAGCATTTT. Protein product: CASSTDRGQPQHF.